The source of this TCR beta chain is a study of spatial heterogeneity in lung cancer. This clonotype was recorded at least ten times. The CDR3 length is 16 residues. The V gene's germline CDR1 is SEHNR and CDR2 FQNEAQ (reference sequence). V lost 6 bases and J 4 bases, leaving 21 bases between the germline ends. Time point specified: blood at routine non-recurrence follow-up after resection. The input material, whole RNA from tumor, nontumor lung or frozen PBMC, was sequenced unsorted. Every TCR cDNA molecule bore a unique molecular identifier. TCRdb re-called the 5' RACE reads with MiXCR, one entry per CDR3 protein. The table lists 15,000 to 20,000 distinct CDR3 sequences, about 6% of them singletons.

The source of this sequence is a male donor with early-stage non-small cell lung cancer. The input for sequencing was PBMCs, taken at follow-up. The V and J genes are TRBV7-9 and TRBJ1-1; weak D call: TRBD1 (5 bases). This CDR3 is CASSPYRGARSTEAFF. The CDR3 bases are TGTGCCAGCAGTCCCTATCGCGGGGCGCGGAGCACTGAAGCTTTCTTT.